This T cell receptor (beta chain) derives from a study of early T cells in non-severe SARS-CoV-2 infection. Per germline, CDR1 SGHRS and CDR2 YFSETQ. Trimming cost V 8 bases and J 5 bases; bases outside gene matches: 13. The CDR3 is 15 residues long. This clonotype was recorded many times. TCRdb called the 5' RACE reads again in MiXCR, with one record for every CDR3 protein. The sample has 45,000 to 50,000 distinct CDR3 sequences; over 5% are singletons. The material sequenced was whole blood. The sequence was collected from an adult who was a healthcare worker with PCR-confirmed SARS-CoV-2 infection or an uninfected control (not recorded which). The gene calls are TRBV5-1 and TRBJ2-1; 7 bases are a match to TRBD2. CDR3 coding DNA: TGCGCCAGTAATTTCCTAGCGGACCCCAACAATGAGCAGTTCTTC. Translated: CASNFLADPNNEQFF.